A single sample is the source of the 22 T cell receptor beta chains below, sequenced in a study of blood T cell repertoires in COVID-19. Method: immunoSEQ multiplex PCR; TCRdb's copy keeps in-frame clones and lacks some. The sample includes about 210,000 clones, more than 70% of them seen just once. The sequenced sample was PBMCs or T cells enriched from blood (not recorded which). The receptors come from a woman between 18 and 29 years old who had recovered from COVID-19.

The chain has TRBV11-2 and TRBJ1-2; D gene uncertain. The V and J ends lost 5 bases and 6 bases respectively, with 19 bases between them. Germline V gene sequence: CDR1 SGHAT, CDR2 FQNNGV. CDR3 size: 15 residues. The CDR3 DNA sequence: TGTGCCAGCAGCCACCACGCCGGGAAGGAGAATGGCTACACCTTC. As protein: CASSHHAGKENGYTF.

This clone came up once. The gene calls are TRBV2 and TRBJ1-1; the match to TRBD1 covers 7 bases. CDR3 size: 13 residues. The trim removed 7 bases at V and 5 bases at J, leaving 7 bases unmatched. The germline CDR1 and CDR2 sequences are SNHLY and FYNNEI. The CDR3 loop reads CASTGTGVTEAFF. The CDR3 DNA reads TGTGCCAGCACAGGAACAGGGGTGACTGAAGCTTTCTTT.

This chain joins TRBV18 and TRBJ1-1; 7 bases agree with TRBD1. V was clipped by 2 bases and J by 10 bases; unmatched bases: 7. The CDR3 is 13 residues long. CDR1 and CDR2 from the germline V gene are KGHSH and LQKENI. CDR3: CASSPRDRVGAFF. In nucleotides, the CDR3 is TGTGCCAGCTCACCAAGAGACAGGGTGGGAGCTTTCTTT. The variable domain in full, completed from reference TRBV18 and TRBJ1-1, reads NAGVMQNPRHLVRRRGQEARLRCSPMKGHSHVYWYRQLPEEGLKFMVYLQKENIIDESGMPKERFSAEFPKEGPSILRIQQVVRGDSAAYFCASSPRDRVGAFFGQGTRLTVV.

This sequence joins TRBV10-1 and TRBJ2-7; a weak D match, TRBD1 (6 bases). CDR1 and CDR2 (germline): WNHNN, SYGVQD (reference sequence). The CDR3 contains 13 residues. V was pared by 8 bases and J by 2 bases, with 13 bases between. The CDR3 reads CASGQTGAYEQYF. The CDR3 coding sequence is TGCGCCAGCGGACAGACTGGAGCCTACGAGCAGTACTTC.

This clone has just one count. The chain has TRBV18 and TRBJ2-1; 9 nucleotides line up with TRBD1. CDR3 length: 14 amino acids. Germline V gene data show CDR1 as KGHSH and CDR2 as LQKENI. With 6 bases clipped from V and 6 bases from J, the junction kept 6 bases outside the gene matches. DNA of the CDR3: TGTGCCAGCTCCGCCGGGACAGGGATCAATGAGCAGTTCTTC. Amino acids: CASSAGTGINEQFF. Complete variable domain (other parts from reference TRBV18 and TRBJ2-1): NAGVMQNPRHLVRRRGQEARLRCSPMKGHSHVYWYRQLPEEGLKFMVYLQKENIIDESGMPKERFSAEFPKEGPSILRIQQVVRGDSAAYFCASSAGTGINEQFFGPGTRLTVL.

The chain uses TRBV10-3 and TRBJ2-5; no definite D call. The CDR3 is 12 amino acids. Germline assignment: CDR1 ENHRY and CDR2 SYGVKD. The V and J ends lost 3 bases and 6 bases respectively, with 8 bases between them. The CDR3 loop reads CAISDRSQTQYF. CDR3 nucleotide sequence: TGTGCCATCAGTGACCGGTCTCAGACCCAGTACTTC.

V is TRBV19 and J is TRBJ1-6, with 10 positions matching TRBD1. Germline V CDR1 and CDR2: LNHDA, SQIVND (reference sequence). Unmatched junction bases numbered 1, after V lost 4 bases and J lost 7 bases. This CDR3 has 14 amino acids. Here the CDR3 DNA reads TGTGCCAGTAGTACGGGACAGGGGAATTCACCCCTCCACTTT. Protein: CASSTGQGNSPLHF.

The chain recombines TRBV29-1 with TRBJ2-1, with 12 nucleotides matching TRBD2. This CDR3 is built from 20 residues. Looked up from germline, CDR1 is SQVTM and CDR2 is ANQGSEA. V lost 1 base to trimming and J lost 9 bases; unmatched junction nucleotides: 22. Here the CDR3 DNA reads TGCAGCGTTGAAGGAATCTTGACTAGCGGGGGACACCTCATTGCCGGTGAGCAGTTCTTC. Translating it yields CSVEGILTSGGHLIAGEQFF.

The V gene is TRBV4-1, the J gene TRBJ2-3, with D uncertain. The V end lost 1 base, the J end lost 1 base, and 6 bases lay between the germline ends. Germline V CDR1 and CDR2: MGHRA, YSYEKL. The CDR3 covers 14 residues. The CDR3 DNA is TGCGCCAGCAGCCAAGTAAGCCGCACAGATACGCAGTATTTT. Protein sequence: CASSQVSRTDTQYF.

This rearrangement joins TRBV19 to TRBJ1-5; TRBD1 matches 7 bases. The CDR3 totals 15 residues. Germline CDR1 reads LNHDA; CDR2 reads SQIVND (reference sequence). V trimming: 7 bases; J trimming: 3 bases; junction bases outside the gene matches: 9. This CDR3 is CASTQYRGINQPQHF. CDR3 bases: TGTGCCAGTACTCAGTACAGGGGTATCAATCAGCCCCAGCATTTT.

This chain joins TRBV4-1 and TRBJ1-5; the D gene is possibly TRBD1 (6 bases). The V gene's germline CDR1 is MGHRA and CDR2 YSYEKL. The V end lost 1 base, the J end lost 4 bases, and 17 bases lay between the germline ends. The CDR3 has 17 residues. CDR3 bases: TGCGCCAGCAGCCAAGCAATCGGACAGCGGACTAATCAGCCCCAGCATTTT. Its protein product is CASSQAIGQRTNQPQHF.

The rearrangement joins TRBV7-9 to TRBJ1-4, with D unresolved. The CDR3 consists of 13 residues. Germline CDR1 SEHNR, CDR2 FQNEAQ (reference sequence). The ends were cut back, 3 bases at V and 5 bases at J, with 7 bases in the middle. The CDR3 spells CASSFLQNEKLFF. CDR3 bases: TGTGCCAGCAGCTTCCTCCAGAATGAAAAACTGTTTTTT.

This clone was seen a single time. V and J are TRBV20-1 and TRBJ1-2, with 10 positions matching TRBD1. V dropped 3 bases and J dropped 8; count of bases not matched to a gene: 6. Looked up from germline, CDR1 is DFQATT and CDR2 is SNEGSKA (reference sequence). This CDR3 has 13 amino acids. CDR3 DNA: TGCAGTGCTAGTCCGACAGGGGGCAAAGGCTACACCTTC. Residues: CSASPTGGKGYTF.

The V call is TRBV30, the J call TRBJ1-1; unclear D gene. V lost 0 bases and J lost 1, with 6 bases in between. CDR1 is GTSNPN and CDR2 is SVGIG in the germline V gene (reference sequence). The CDR3 runs to 13 residues. This CDR3 is CAWSVRGNTEAFF. The CDR3, as DNA: TGTGCCTGGAGTGTACGCGGGAACACTGAAGCTTTCTTT.

V usage is TRBV6-5 and J usage is TRBJ1-5; D gene uncertain. The germline gives CDR1 MNHEY, CDR2 SVGAGI. The CDR3 is 12 amino acids. Trimming stripped 8 bases from V and 3 bases from J, with 8 bases between. The CDR3 sequence is CASRDVNQPQHF. The DNA of the CDR3 is TGTGCCAGCCGGGATGTCAATCAGCCCCAGCATTTT.

The chain joins TRBV11-3 to TRBJ2-5; perhaps TRBD2 as D (5 bases). V lost 5 bases, J lost 4 bases, and 8 bases lay in between. Germline CDR1 is SGHNT and CDR2 is YENEEA. The CDR3 length is 12 residues. CDR3 sequence: CASSHAGETQYF. CDR3 bases: TGTGCCAGCAGCCATGCGGGAGAGACCCAGTACTTC.

The chain carries TRBV29-1 and TRBJ1-4; D uncertain. The V and J ends lost 5 bases and 5 bases respectively, with 15 bases between them. The CDR3 is made up of 14 amino acids. Germline V gene data show CDR1 as SQVTM and CDR2 as ANQGSEA. CDR3 in amino acids: CSVNQAPNNEKLFF. Written as DNA, the CDR3 is TGCAGCGTTAACCAGGCGCCGAACAATGAAAAACTGTTTTTT.

V usage is TRBV12-3 or TRBV12-4 and J usage is TRBJ1-5, with unresolved D. The CDR3 contains 12 residues. V lost 4 bases to trimming and J lost 3 bases, with 4 bases between them. The DNA for the CDR3 is TGTGCCAGCAGTTCAGACAATCAGCCCCAGCATTTT. Translation: CASSSDNQPQHF.

The genes are TRBV7-3 and TRBJ1-1; D is unclear. The germline V gene encodes CDR1 SGHTA and CDR2 FQGTGA. V lost 5 bases, J lost 8 bases, and 15 bases lay in between. This CDR3 is 13 amino acids long. The CDR3 DNA follows: TGTGCCAGCAGCCATTCGAGGGATTCAGAAGCTTTCTTT. This codes for CASSHSRDSEAFF.

This sequence joins TRBV19 and TRBJ2-7; 9 bases fit TRBD1. CDR1 and CDR2 (germline): LNHDA, SQIVND (reference sequence). Trimming removed 3 bases from V and 4 bases from J; junction bases left unmatched: 4. The CDR3 is 14 amino acids. The DNA for the CDR3 is TGTGCCAGTAGTATCCACAGGGGGCCTTACGAGCAGTACTTC. This codes for CASSIHRGPYEQYF.

The chain couples TRBV27 to TRBJ1-3; tentative D call: TRBD1 (6 bases). V lost 4 bases and J 2 bases, leaving 15 bases between the germline ends. Germline V gene data show CDR1 as MNHEY and CDR2 as SMNVEV (reference sequence). The CDR3 totals 16 residues. CDR3 bases: TGTGCCAGCAGTTCGCACAGGGCCGGTACTGGAAACACCATATATTTT. The encoded protein is CASSSHRAGTGNTIYF.

The chain combines TRBV21-1 with TRBJ2-4; the table's D call, TRBD2, has no DNA check behind it. TRBV21-1 is deemed a pseudogene. CDR3 length: 13 residues. The CDR3: CASSKGTSNIQYF. CDR3 bases: TGTGCCAGCAGCAAAGGGACTTCGAACATTCAGTACTTC.